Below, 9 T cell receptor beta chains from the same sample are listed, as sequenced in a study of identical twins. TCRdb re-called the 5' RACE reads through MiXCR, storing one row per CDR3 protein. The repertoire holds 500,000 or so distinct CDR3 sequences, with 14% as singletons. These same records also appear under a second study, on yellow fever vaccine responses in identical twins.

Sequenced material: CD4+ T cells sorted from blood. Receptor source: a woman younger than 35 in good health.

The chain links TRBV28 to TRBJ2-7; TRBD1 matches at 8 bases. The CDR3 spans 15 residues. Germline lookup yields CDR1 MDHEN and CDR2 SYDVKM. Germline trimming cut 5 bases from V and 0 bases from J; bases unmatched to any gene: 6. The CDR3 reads CASSKTGGLSYEQYF. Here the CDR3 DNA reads TGTGCCAGCAGTAAAACAGGGGGGCTCTCCTACGAGCAGTACTTC.

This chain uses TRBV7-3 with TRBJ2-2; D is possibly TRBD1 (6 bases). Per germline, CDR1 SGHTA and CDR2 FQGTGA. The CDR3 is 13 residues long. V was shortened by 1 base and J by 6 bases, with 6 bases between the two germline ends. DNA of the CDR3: TGTGCCAGCAGCTTAAACAGGGCCGGGGAGCTGTTTTTT. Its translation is CASSLNRAGELFF.

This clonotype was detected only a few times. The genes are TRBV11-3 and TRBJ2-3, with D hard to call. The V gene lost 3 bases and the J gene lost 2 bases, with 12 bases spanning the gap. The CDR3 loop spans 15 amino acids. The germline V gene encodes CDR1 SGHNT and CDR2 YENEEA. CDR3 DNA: TGTGCCAGCAGCTTGAGCAGAACCAACACAGATACGCAGTATTTT. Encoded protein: CASSLSRTNTDTQYF.

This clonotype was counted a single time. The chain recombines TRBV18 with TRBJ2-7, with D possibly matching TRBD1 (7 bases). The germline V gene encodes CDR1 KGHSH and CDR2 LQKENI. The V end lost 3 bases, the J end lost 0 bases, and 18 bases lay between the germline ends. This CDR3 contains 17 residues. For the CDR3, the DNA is TGTGCCAGCTCACCGTACAGGGGCGGGGCCAGCTCCTACGAGCAGTACTTC. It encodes CASSPYRGGASSYEQYF. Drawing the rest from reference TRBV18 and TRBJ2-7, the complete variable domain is NAGVMQNPRHLVRRRGQEARLRCSPMKGHSHVYWYRQLPEEGLKFMVYLQKENIIDESGMPKERFSAEFPKEGPSILRIQQVVRGDSAAYFCASSPYRGGASSYEQYFGPGTRLTVT.

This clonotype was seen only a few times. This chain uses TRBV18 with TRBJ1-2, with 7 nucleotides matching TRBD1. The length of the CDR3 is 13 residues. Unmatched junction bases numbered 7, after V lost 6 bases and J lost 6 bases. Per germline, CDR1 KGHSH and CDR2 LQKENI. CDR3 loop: CASSLTGEDGYTF. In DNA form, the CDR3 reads TGTGCCAGCTCGCTCACAGGGGAGGATGGCTACACCTTC. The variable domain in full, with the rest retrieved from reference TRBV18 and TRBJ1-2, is NAGVMQNPRHLVRRRGQEARLRCSPMKGHSHVYWYRQLPEEGLKFMVYLQKENIIDESGMPKERFSAEFPKEGPSILRIQQVVRGDSAAYFCASSLTGEDGYTFGSGTRLTVV.

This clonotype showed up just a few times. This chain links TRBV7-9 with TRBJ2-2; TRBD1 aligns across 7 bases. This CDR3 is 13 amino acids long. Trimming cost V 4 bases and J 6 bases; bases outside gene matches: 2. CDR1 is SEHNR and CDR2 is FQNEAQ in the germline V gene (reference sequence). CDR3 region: CASSSQGSGELFF. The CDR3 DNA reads TGTGCCAGCAGCTCACAGGGGTCCGGGGAGCTGTTTTTT.

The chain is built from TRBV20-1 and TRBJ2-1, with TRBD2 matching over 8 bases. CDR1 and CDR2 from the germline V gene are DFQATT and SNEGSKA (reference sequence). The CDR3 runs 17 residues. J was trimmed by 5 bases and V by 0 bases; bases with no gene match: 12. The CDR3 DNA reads TGCAGTGCTAGAGATTCCGGGGGGGGCCGAGGTAACAATGAGCAGTTCTTC. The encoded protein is CSARDSGGGRGNNEQFF.

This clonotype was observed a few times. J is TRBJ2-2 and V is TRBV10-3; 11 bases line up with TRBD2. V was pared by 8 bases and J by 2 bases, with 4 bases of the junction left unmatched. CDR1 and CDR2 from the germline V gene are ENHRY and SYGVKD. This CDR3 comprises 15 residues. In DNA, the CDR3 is TGTGCCATCTTGACTAGCGGGGATAACACCGGGGAGCTGTTTTTT. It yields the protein CAILTSGDNTGELFF.

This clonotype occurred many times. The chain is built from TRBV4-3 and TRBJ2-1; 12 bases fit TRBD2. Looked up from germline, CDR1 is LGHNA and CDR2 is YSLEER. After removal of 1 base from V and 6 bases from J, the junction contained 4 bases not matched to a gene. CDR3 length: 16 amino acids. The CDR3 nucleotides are TGCGCCAGCAGCCAAGGACTAGCGGGAGTGTTCAATGAGCAGTTCTTC. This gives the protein CASSQGLAGVFNEQFF.